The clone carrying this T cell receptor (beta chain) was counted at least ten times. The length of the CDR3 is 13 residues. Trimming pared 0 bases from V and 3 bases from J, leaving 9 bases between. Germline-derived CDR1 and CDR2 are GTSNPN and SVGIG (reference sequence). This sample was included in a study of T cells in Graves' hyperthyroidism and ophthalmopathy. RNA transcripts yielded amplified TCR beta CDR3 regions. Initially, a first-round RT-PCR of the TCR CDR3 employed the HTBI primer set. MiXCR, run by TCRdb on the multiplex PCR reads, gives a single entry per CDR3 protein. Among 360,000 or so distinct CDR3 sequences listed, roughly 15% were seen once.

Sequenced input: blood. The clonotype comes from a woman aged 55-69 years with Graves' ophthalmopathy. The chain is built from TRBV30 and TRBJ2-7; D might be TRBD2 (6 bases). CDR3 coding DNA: TGTGCCTGGAGTGTAACCGGGGGCTACGAGCAGTACTTC. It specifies CAWSVTGGYEQYF.